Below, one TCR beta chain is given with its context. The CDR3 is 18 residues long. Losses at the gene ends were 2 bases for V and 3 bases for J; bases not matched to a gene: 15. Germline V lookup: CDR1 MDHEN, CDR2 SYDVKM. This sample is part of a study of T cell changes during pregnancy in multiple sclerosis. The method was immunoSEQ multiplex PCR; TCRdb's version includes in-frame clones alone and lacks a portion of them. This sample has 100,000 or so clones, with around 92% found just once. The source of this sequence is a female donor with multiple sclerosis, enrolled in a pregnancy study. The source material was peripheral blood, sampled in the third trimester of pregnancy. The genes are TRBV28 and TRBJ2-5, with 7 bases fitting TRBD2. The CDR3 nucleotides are TGTGCCAGCAGTTTAGGTGGTGGCGGGAGAATCGTCGAAGAGACCCAGTACTTC. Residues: CASSLGGGGRIVEETQYF.